A single sample gave rise to the 25 T cell receptor beta chains below, sequenced in a study of metastatic and nonmetastatic thyroid tumors. Using MiXCR, TCRdb re-called clones from the PCR reads. The sample holds 6,000 to 8,000 clones, 25% to 30% seen once. Thyroid surgery took place with no prior treatment in any patient. The sequencing input was adjacent normal tissue. The receptors originated from a male donor with papillary thyroid cancer or a benign thyroid nodule (not recorded which). Some clones in this sample may be carry-over from other donors' samples.

V usage is TRBV30 and J usage is TRBJ2-5, with D uncertain. With 0 bases removed from V and 9 bases from J, the gap between germline ends came to 14 bases. Germline lookup yields CDR1 GTSNPN and CDR2 SVGIG (reference sequence). The CDR3 consists of 13 residues. DNA for the CDR3: TGTGCCTGGAGTGTACGGGCAGGTTTGGCCCAGTACTTC. Amino acid sequence: CAWSVRAGLAQYF.

The chain is built from TRBV6-2 or TRBV6-3 and TRBJ2-7; no reliable D call. CDR1 and CDR2 from the germline V gene are MNHEY and SVGEGT. With 7 bases removed from V and 12 bases from J, the gap between germline ends came to 25 bases. The CDR3 runs 14 residues. The chain's CDR3 is CASKSKNFHRDRYF. CDR3 in DNA: TGTGCCAGCAAATCCAAAAATTTCCACAGAGATCGGTACTTC.

Concerning this clone: An end of the junction differs from the germline gene, which may be a read error. This rearrangement joins TRBV11-3 to TRBJ2-2; D not certain. Per the germline V gene, CDR1 is SGHNT and CDR2 is YENEEA. The CDR3 totals 16 residues. The CDR3 spells CASGLGQPYDTGELFF. The CDR3 nucleotides are TGTGCCAGCGGCTTAGGGCAACCGTATGACACCGGGGAGCTGTTTTTT.

There are a few counts of this clone. This rearrangement joins TRBV10-3 to TRBJ1-6; no reliable D call. Germline V gene data show CDR1 as ENHRY and CDR2 as SYGVKD. The CDR3 is 15 amino acids. The V end was cut by 3 bases, the J end by 8 bases, with 14 bases between. The CDR3 DNA is TGTGCCATCAGTGAAAGGAGTTCGGGCGATTCACCCCTCCACTTT. It translates to CAISERSSGDSPLHF.

This chain uses TRBV5-4 with TRBJ2-7; D remains unclear. V was shortened by 3 bases and J by 7 bases, with 20 bases between the two germline ends. Per germline, CDR1 SGHNT and CDR2 YYREEE (reference sequence). The CDR3 runs to 15 residues. CDR3 nucleotide sequence: TGTGCCAGCAGCTCTGCTCTTGACACGGGCTGGGAGCAGTACTTC. Its protein is CASSSALDTGWEQYF.

V usage is TRBV5-1 and J usage is TRBJ1-1; weak D call: TRBD1 (5 bases). The germline CDR1 and CDR2 sequences are SGHRS and YFSETQ. The V gene lost 5 bases and the J gene lost 1 base, with 21 bases spanning the gap. The CDR3 has 17 residues. The CDR3 sequence is CASSVGTGEVQNTEAFF. Here the CDR3 DNA reads TGCGCCAGCAGTGTAGGCACAGGTGAGGTACAGAACACTGAAGCTTTCTTT.

This clone was picked up a small number of times. This chain connects TRBV28 to TRBJ2-2; D is unresolved. The germline V and J ends were trimmed by 7 bases and 10 bases, with 25 bases remaining between them. The CDR3 is 16 residues long. The germline V gene has CDR1 MDHEN and CDR2 SYDVKM. The CDR3 coding sequence is TGTGCCAGCATCCTAAGTGGGATGCGAGGCACCTTGGAGCTGTTTTTT. Its translation is CASILSGMRGTLELFF.

V is TRBV6-5 and J is TRBJ2-5; 10 bases match TRBD1. Germline CDR1 MNHEY, CDR2 SVGAGI. V lost 0 bases, J lost 5 bases, and 3 bases stayed unmatched. This CDR3 region has 15 residues. CDR3: CASSYSTGGRETQYF. The CDR3 bases are TGTGCCAGCAGTTACTCGACAGGGGGCAGGGAGACCCAGTACTTC.

This clone appeared many times. V and J are TRBV7-9 and TRBJ1-2, with D possibly matching TRBD1 (6 bases). CDR1 and CDR2 from the germline V gene are SEHNR and FQNEAQ (reference sequence). The V and J ends lost 5 bases and 4 bases respectively, with 14 bases between them. The CDR3 spans 14 residues. The CDR3 coding sequence is TGTGCCAGCAGCGAGTCAGGGGTGGTCTATGGCTACACCTTC. Residues: CASSESGVVYGYTF.

This clone was seen a handful of times. This chain joins TRBV6-1 and TRBJ1-2; 7 bases agree with TRBD1. CDR1 and CDR2 from the germline V gene are MNHNS and SASEGT. V was clipped by 3 bases and J by 6 bases; unmatched bases: 10. This CDR3 has 15 residues. CDR3 in amino acids: CASSDSPRGRNGYTF. DNA of the CDR3: TGTGCCAGCAGTGATTCACCCAGGGGGAGGAATGGCTACACCTTC.

This clone has more than one count but fewer than ten. The chain combines TRBV27 with TRBJ1-2; TRBD1 is a possible D gene (5 bases). From germline, CDR1 is MNHEY and CDR2 SMNVEV (reference sequence). V was shortened by 5 bases and J by 12 bases, with 10 bases between the two germline ends. There are 10 residues in the CDR3. This CDR3 is CASSGRGDTF. The CDR3 coding sequence is TGTGCCAGCAGTGGGAGGGGCGACACCTTC.

The J gene is TRBJ1-3, the V gene TRBV28; D unresolved. The CDR3 runs to 15 residues. Trimming removed 4 bases at V and 4 bases at J, with 14 bases between. Germline V gene sequence: CDR1 MDHEN, CDR2 SYDVKM. The DNA for the CDR3 is TGTGCCAGCAGTTCACTACGGATTGCGGGAAACACCATATATTTT. It yields the protein CASSSLRIAGNTIYF.

V gene TRBV5-1 combines with J gene TRBJ2-7, with a weak D call TRBD1 (5 bases). This CDR3 spans 14 amino acids. The germline CDR1 and CDR2 sequences are SGHRS and YFSETQ. Trimming shortened V by 4 bases and J by 4 bases, and 15 bases separated the two germline ends. The CDR3 spells CASSGASAVYEQYF. CDR3 coding DNA: TGCGCCAGCAGCGGGGCCTCGGCGGTTTACGAGCAGTACTTC. The full variable domain, rest sourced from reference TRBV5-1 and TRBJ2-7, is KAGVTQTPRYLIKTRGQQVTLSCSPISGHRSVSWYQQTPGQGLQFLFEYFSETQRNKGNFPGRFSGRQFSNSRSEMNVSTLELGDSALYLCASSGASAVYEQYFGPGTRLTVT.

This clone was counted a few times. The CDR3 reads CASSLTGGTEAFF. CDR3 coding DNA: TGTGCCAGCAGTTTAACAGGGGGCACTGAAGCTTTCTTT. The rearrangement uses TRBV28 and TRBJ1-1; 8 positions agree with TRBD1. Trimming took 2 bases from V and 4 from J; bases not matched to a gene: 0. This CDR3 region has 13 residues. Per the germline V gene, CDR1 is MDHEN and CDR2 is SYDVKM. Full variable domain (rest looked up from reference TRBV28 and TRBJ1-1): DVKVTQSSRYLVKRTGEKVFLECVQDMDHENMFWYRQDPGLGLRLIYFSYDVKMKEKGDIPEGYSVSREKKERFSLILESASTNQTSMYLCASSLTGGTEAFFGQGTRLTVV.

V gene TRBV7-9 combines with J gene TRBJ2-5; TRBD2 matches 8 bases. The length of the CDR3 is 14 residues. Trimming took 3 bases from V and 4 from J; bases not matched to a gene: 4. Germline assignment: CDR1 SEHNR and CDR2 FQNEAQ (reference sequence). The CDR3 sequence is CASSFRGGGETQYF. For the CDR3, the DNA is TGTGCCAGCAGCTTTCGGGGGGGTGGAGAGACCCAGTACTTC.

The V gene is TRBV6-4, the J gene TRBJ2-7; possibly TRBD1 or TRBD2 for D (5 bases each). V lost 3 bases, J lost 4 bases, and 10 bases lay in between. The CDR3 totals 13 residues. The germline CDR1 and CDR2 sequences are MRHNA and SNTAGT. The CDR3, as DNA: TGTGCCAGCAGTGAAGGGGACGGTTACGAGCAGTACTTC. Residues: CASSEGDGYEQYF.

The chain has TRBV5-1 and TRBJ1-1; a weak D match, TRBD1 (5 bases). Germline CDR1 and CDR2: SGHRS and YFSETQ. V was trimmed by 5 bases and J by 3 bases, leaving 14 bases between them. The CDR3 is made up of 14 amino acids. The CDR3 DNA sequence: TGCGCCAGCAGACGGGGGTACAGTGACACTGAAGCTTTCTTT. The encoded protein is CASRRGYSDTEAFF.

By proportion, this clone is large. J is TRBJ1-1 and V is TRBV5-6; no definite D call. The CDR3 consists of 13 residues. Germline V gene data show CDR1 as SGHDT and CDR2 as YYEEEE. V lost 0 bases and J 4 bases, leaving 7 bases between the germline ends. The CDR3 DNA reads TGTGCCAGCAGCTTGGTACGGATCACTGAAGCTTTCTTT. Translation gives CASSLVRITEAFF.

The chain joins TRBV20-1 to TRBJ2-5; 7 nucleotides agree with TRBD2. The CDR3 totals 14 residues. Germline CDR1 DFQATT, CDR2 SNEGSKA (reference sequence). V gave up 0 bases and J gave up 2 bases; unmatched junction bases: 3. The CDR3 DNA is TGCAGTGCTAGAGATACGGGAGGACAAGAGACCCAGTACTTC. Its protein is CSARDTGGQETQYF.

This clone was observed a handful of times. The chain recombines TRBV5-1 with TRBJ2-7, with TRBD2 as a possible D gene (6 bases). CDR3 size: 14 residues. Germline V gives CDR1 SGHRS, CDR2 YFSETQ. V was cut by 5 bases and J by 0 bases, with 12 bases left in between. The CDR3 nucleotides read TGCGCCAGCAGGGATTTAGCGGTCTCCTACGAGCAGTACTTC. Residues: CASRDLAVSYEQYF. The whole variable domain, filled in from reference TRBV5-1 and TRBJ2-7, reads KAGVTQTPRYLIKTRGQQVTLSCSPISGHRSVSWYQQTPGQGLQFLFEYFSETQRNKGNFPGRFSGRQFSNSRSEMNVSTLELGDSALYLCASRDLAVSYEQYFGPGTRLTVT.

The genes are TRBV11-1 and TRBJ2-1; the match to TRBD2 covers 8 bases. Per the germline V gene, CDR1 is SGHAT and CDR2 is FQDESV (reference sequence). The CDR3 is 15 amino acids. J lost 6 bases, V lost 4 bases, and 8 bases had no gene match. Written as DNA, the CDR3 is TGTGCCAGCAGCTGGAGCGGGAGCGAGGCCAATGAGCAGTTCTTC. As protein: CASSWSGSEANEQFF. Filled out from reference TRBV11-1 and TRBJ2-1, the complete variable domain reads EAEVAQSPRYKITEKSQAVAFWCDPISGHATLYWYRQILGQGPELLVQFQDESVVDDSQLPKDRFSAERLKGVDSTLKIQPAELGDSAMYLCASSWSGSEANEQFFGPGTRLTVL.

The table lists this clone with a few counts. An end of the junction does not agree with germline; a read error may underlie this. This sequence joins TRBV28 and TRBJ2-7; D perhaps matches TRBD2 (7 bases). This CDR3 has 12 amino acids. Germline V gene lookup returns CDR1 MDHEN and CDR2 SYDVKM. The CDR3 sequence: CASSFGGGPRRF. In nucleotides, the CDR3 is TGTGCCAGCAGTTTTGGGGGGGGGCCGAGGCGGTTC.

The table lists this clone with a few counts. The chain joins TRBV27 to TRBJ1-3; maybe TRBD1 (6 bases). The length of the CDR3 is 14 residues. Germline lookup yields CDR1 MNHEY and CDR2 SMNVEV (reference sequence). V was cut by 3 bases and J by 0 bases, with 6 bases left in between. The CDR3 DNA sequence: TGTGCCAGCAGTTTGGACAGCTCTGGAAACACCATATATTTT. Protein product: CASSLDSSGNTIYF.

The DNA of the CDR3 is TGTGCCAGCAGCTTACTGTTCACCGGGGAGCTGTTTTTT. The encoded protein is CASSLLFTGELFF. V gene TRBV7-8 combines with J gene TRBJ2-2, with D unclear. Germline CDR1 reads SGHVS; CDR2 reads FQNEAQ. V was clipped by 2 bases and J by 4 bases, with 5 bases between them. CDR3 length: 13 amino acids. The entire variable domain, with the rest obtained from reference TRBV7-8 and TRBJ2-2, is as follows: GAGVSQSPRYKVAKRGQDVALRCDPISGHVSLFWYQQALGQGPEFLTYFQNEAQLDKSGLPSDRFFAERPEGSVSTLKIQRTQQEDSAVYLCASSLLFTGELFFGEGSRLTVL.

This clone was counted a few times. A read error may produce the germline difference seen at one junction end. The chain recombines TRBV6-1 with TRBJ2-4, with 7 bases lining up with TRBD1. The CDR3 extends over 17 amino acids. Germline loops: CDR1 MNHNS, CDR2 SASEGT. The CDR3 loop reads CASSEAMPGTVKNIHYF. CDR3 nucleotides: TGTGCCAGCAGTGAAGCCATGCCCGGGACAGTTAAAAACATTCATTACTTC.